This T cell receptor beta chain was retrieved from a study of T cell responses to AZD1222 COVID-19 vaccine. This clone was counted between two and nine times. What it binds is unknown. TCRdb's copy holds only in-frame clones and misses some; the assay was immunoSEQ multiplex PCR. Here the sample spans more than 120,000 clones, around 91% being singletons. The study's findings and limits: As reported, nearly half of all spike-specific TCRs target variant regions that are unmutated. Spike-specific TCR repertoires showed rising breadth and depth after two AZD1222 doses. After the peak T cell response, and only then, were repertoires sampled.

V lost 5 bases and J lost 4, with 9 bases in between. Germline CDR1 is KGHSH and CDR2 is LQKENI. The CDR3 covers 12 residues. This material consisted of peripheral blood, taken 28 days after the second AZD1222 dose. The V gene is TRBV18, the J gene TRBJ2-7; D uncertain. The receptor comes from an adult who received the AZD1222 COVID-19 vaccine. The CDR3 DNA reads TGTGCCAGCTCAGCAGGACCGTACGAGCAGTACGTC. It translates to CASSAGPYEQYV.